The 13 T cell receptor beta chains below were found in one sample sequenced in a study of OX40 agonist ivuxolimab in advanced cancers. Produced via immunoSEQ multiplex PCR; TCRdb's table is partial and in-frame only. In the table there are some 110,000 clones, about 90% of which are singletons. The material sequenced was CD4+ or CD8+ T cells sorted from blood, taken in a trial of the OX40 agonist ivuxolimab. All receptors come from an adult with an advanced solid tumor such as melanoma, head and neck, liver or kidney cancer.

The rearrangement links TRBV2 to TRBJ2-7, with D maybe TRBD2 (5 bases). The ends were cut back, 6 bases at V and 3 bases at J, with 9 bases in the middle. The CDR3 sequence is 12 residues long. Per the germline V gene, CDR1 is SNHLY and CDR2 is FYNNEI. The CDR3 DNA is TGTGCCAGCAGCGGACTGAACTACGAGCAGTACTTC. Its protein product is CASSGLNYEQYF.

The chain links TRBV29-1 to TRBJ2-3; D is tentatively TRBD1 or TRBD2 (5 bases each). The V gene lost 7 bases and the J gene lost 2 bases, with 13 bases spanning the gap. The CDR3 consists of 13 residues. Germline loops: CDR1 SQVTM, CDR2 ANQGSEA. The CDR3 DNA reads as TGCAGCGCGAGGCCGGGGACCACAGATACGCAGTATTTT. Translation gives CSARPGTTDTQYF.

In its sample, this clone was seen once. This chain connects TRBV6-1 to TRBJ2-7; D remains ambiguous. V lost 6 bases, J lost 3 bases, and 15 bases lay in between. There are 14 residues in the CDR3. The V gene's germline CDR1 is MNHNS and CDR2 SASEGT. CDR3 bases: TGTGCCAGCAGGGCGGTTATCCAAGACTACGAGCAGTACTTC. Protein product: CASRAVIQDYEQYF.

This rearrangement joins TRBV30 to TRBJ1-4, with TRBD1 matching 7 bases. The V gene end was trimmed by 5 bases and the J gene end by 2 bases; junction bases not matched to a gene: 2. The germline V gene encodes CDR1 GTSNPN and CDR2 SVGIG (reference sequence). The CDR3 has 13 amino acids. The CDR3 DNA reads TGTGCCTGGGCGGGACAGACTAATGAAAAACTGTTTTTT. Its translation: CAWAGQTNEKLFF.

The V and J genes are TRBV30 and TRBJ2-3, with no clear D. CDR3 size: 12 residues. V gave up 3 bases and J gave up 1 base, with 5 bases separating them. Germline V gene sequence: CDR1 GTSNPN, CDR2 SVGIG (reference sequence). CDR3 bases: TGTGCCTGGAGCCCGGGCACAGATACGCAGTATTTT. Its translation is CAWSPGTDTQYF.

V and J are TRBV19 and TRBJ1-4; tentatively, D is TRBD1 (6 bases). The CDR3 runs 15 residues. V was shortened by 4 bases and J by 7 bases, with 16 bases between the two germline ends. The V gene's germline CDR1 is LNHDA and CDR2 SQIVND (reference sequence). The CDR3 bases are TGTGCCAGTAGTAATCACAGGGTGGGGAGTGAAAAACTGTTTTTT. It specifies CASSNHRVGSEKLFF.

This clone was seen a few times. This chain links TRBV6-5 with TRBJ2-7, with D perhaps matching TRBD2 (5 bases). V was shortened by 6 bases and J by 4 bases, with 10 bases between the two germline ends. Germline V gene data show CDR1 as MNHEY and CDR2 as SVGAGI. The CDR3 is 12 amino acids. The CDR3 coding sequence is TGTGCCAGCAGCCTTCCGGGATACGAGCAGTACTTC. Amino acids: CASSLPGYEQYF.

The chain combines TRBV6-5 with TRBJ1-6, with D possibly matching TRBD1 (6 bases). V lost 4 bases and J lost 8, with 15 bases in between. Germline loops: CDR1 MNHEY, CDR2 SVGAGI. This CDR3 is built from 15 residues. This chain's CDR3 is CASSWDNGRDSPLHF. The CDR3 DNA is TGTGCCAGCAGTTGGGACAACGGGAGAGATTCACCCCTCCACTTT.

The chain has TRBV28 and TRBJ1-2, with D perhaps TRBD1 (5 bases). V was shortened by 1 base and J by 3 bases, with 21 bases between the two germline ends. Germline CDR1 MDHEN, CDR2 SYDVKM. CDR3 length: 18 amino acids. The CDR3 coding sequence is TGTGCCAGCAGTTTATTTTCGGGCGGCCGGGGCTCGTACTATGGCTACACCTTC. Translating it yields CASSLFSGGRGSYYGYTF.

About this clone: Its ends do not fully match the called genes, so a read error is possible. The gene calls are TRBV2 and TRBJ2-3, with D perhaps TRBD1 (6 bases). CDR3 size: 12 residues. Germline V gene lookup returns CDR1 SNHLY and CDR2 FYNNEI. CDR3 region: CASSEGGGTQYF. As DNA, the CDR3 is TGTGCCAGCAGCGAAGGGGGTGGCACGCAGTATTTT.

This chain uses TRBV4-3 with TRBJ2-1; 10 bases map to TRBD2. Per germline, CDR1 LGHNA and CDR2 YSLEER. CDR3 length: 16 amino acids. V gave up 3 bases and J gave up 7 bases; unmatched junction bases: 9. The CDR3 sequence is CASSQELAGVLNEQFF. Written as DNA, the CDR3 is TGCGCCAGCAGCCAGGAGCTAGCGGGAGTATTAAATGAGCAGTTCTTC.

In DNA form, the CDR3 reads TGTGCCAGCAGCTTAAGTACCAGTTGGGAGACCCAGTACTTC. Protein product: CASSLSTSWETQYF. This rearrangement joins TRBV7-6 to TRBJ2-5; D gene ambiguous. V lost 2 bases to trimming and J lost 5 bases, with 12 bases between them. Germline CDR1 reads SGHVS; CDR2 reads FNYEAQ. This CDR3 spans 14 amino acids. Full variable domain (remainder filled in from reference TRBV7-6 and TRBJ2-5): GAGVSQSPRYKVTKRGQDVALRCDPISGHVSLYWYRQALGQGPEFLTYFNYEAQQDKSGLPNDRFSAERPEGSISTLTIQRTEQRDSAMYRCASSLSTSWETQYFGPGTRLLVL.

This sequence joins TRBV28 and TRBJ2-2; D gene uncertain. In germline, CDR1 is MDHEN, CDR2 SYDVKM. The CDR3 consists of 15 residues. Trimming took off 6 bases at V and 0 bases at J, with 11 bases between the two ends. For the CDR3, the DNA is TGTGCCAGCAGCAAGCCCCGGACGAACACCGGGGAGCTGTTTTTT. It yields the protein CASSKPRTNTGELFF.